The following is a T cell receptor beta chain sequence with its context. From the reads, TCRdb called clonotypes with MiXCR, one entry per CDR3 protein. This table has about 400,000 distinct CDR3 sequences, 15% to 20% appearing once. This sample is part of a study of T cell repertoires in cytomegalovirus infection. The CDR3 runs to 15 residues. Trimming cost V 5 bases and J 0 bases, with 14 bases left between them. CDR1 is LNHDA, CDR2 SQIVND, per germline (reference sequence). The chain carries TRBV19 and TRBJ2-7; possible D gene TRBD2, 7 bases. Sequenced input: PBMCs. This receptor was taken from a human donor in good health (CMV status not recorded). Some clones in this sample may be carry-over from other donors' samples. The CDR3 reads CASSPQAGASYEQYF. The CDR3 nucleotides read TGTGCCAGTAGTCCCCAGGCGGGGGCCTCCTACGAGCAGTACTTC.